The entry below gives a single T cell receptor (beta chain) sequence along with its context. Its target is not known. Alongside a J-beta primer mix, a sample-barcoded 5' primer served in a second PCR lasting roughly 7 to 11 cycles. TCRdb recomputed calls from the 5' RACE reads with MiXCR, one row per CDR3 protein. The sample includes around 280,000 distinct CDR3 sequences, 25% to 30% of them seen just once. The data were obtained in a study of blood T cells in healthy people across ages. Per sample, at least 5 micrograms of total RNA were extracted. Points from the study as a whole: From one million sequenced T cells, diversity estimates were lower bounds.

Trimming pared 5 bases from V and 5 bases from J, leaving 9 bases between. This CDR3 region has 13 residues. Germline loops: CDR1 MNHEY, CDR2 SVGAGI. J is TRBJ1-4 and V is TRBV6-5, with D maybe TRBD1 (6 bases). The sample taken for sequencing was blood. The TCR originated in a woman between 65 and 79 years old in good health. The CDR3 sequence is CASSARGNEKLFF. The CDR3 DNA follows: TGTGCCAGCAGTGCCAGGGGAAATGAAAAACTGTTTTTT.